The rows below give T cell receptor beta chains drawn from one sample of a study of STAT3 mutations in large granular lymphocyte leukemia. The repertoire was sequenced with immunoSEQ multiplex PCR; TCRdb's copy has only in-frame clones and lacks some. The sample lists roughly 25,000 clones; about 94% were seen once. The sample comprised peripheral blood mononuclear cells. These TCRs come from a man aged 35 to 55 with T-cell large granular lymphocyte leukemia. Some clones in this sample may be carry-over from other donors' samples. The CDR3 runs from the conserved cysteine through the conserved F or W. A D gene is named only where the DNA matches it firmly. The size entry is marked missing in some rows and otherwise reads once, few, many or a size class.

J gene,D gene,V gene,clone size,CDR3 DNA,CDR3 protein
TRBJ2-7,TRBD1,TRBV19,.,TGTGCCAGTAGTATAGGGGCAGGGGGAGTTCGGCAGTACTTC,CASSIGAGGVRQYF
TRBJ2-3,.,TRBV7-2,.,TGTGCCAGCAGCTTAGTAGGGGGAGTCGCAGATACGCAGTATTTT,CASSLVGGVADTQYF
TRBJ2-5,.,TRBV11-1,.,TGTGCCAGCAGCCCCTCCGGGGAGACCCAGTACTTC,CASSPSGETQYF
TRBJ1-1,.,TRBV7-2,.,TGTGCCAGCACCCTAAGAAGGAACACTGAAGCTTTCTTT,CASTLRRNTEAFF
TRBJ2-3,.,TRBV27,.,TGTGCCAGCAGTTTAGGGCGTGTCAGCTACCACACAGATACGCAGTATTTT,CASSLGRVSYHTDTQYF
TRBJ1-6,TRBD1,TRBV18,few,TGTGCCAGCTCACCAGGGACAGCAAATTCACCCCTCCACTTT,CASSPGTANSPLHF
TRBJ1-5,.,TRBV27,.,TGTGCCAGCAGTTGGTCCCGGGACGGCAATCAGCCCCAGCATTTT,CASSWSRDGNQPQHF
TRBJ2-7,.,TRBV5-1,.,TGCGCCAGCAGCCGGACAGACGACTACGAGCAGTACTTC,CASSRTDDYEQYF
TRBJ2-2,TRBD1,TRBV6-5,.,TGTGCCAGCAGTTATAAGGGGGCGGACACCGGGGAGCTGTTTTTT,CASSYKGADTGELFF
TRBJ2-1,TRBD1,TRBV9,few,TGTGCCAGCAGTAAAGGGGGCACTAACAATGAGCAGTTCTTC,CASSKGGTNNEQFF
TRBJ2-7,TRBD1,TRBV7-9,.,TGTGCCAGCAGCTTTGGACAGGGATCCTACGAGCAGTACTTC,CASSFGQGSYEQYF
TRBJ1-2,.,TRBV5-4,.,TGTGCCAGCAGCTTGGGAGTGGACTATGGCTACACCTTC,CASSLGVDYGYTF
TRBJ1-2,.,TRBV18,.,TGTGCCAGTTCGCAGGACGTCGACTATGGCTACACCTTC,CASSQDVDYGYTF
TRBJ1-1,TRBD1,TRBV15,.,TGTGCCACCAGCGAATCCGGGACAGGGGGCTCTGAAGCTTTCTTT,CATSESGTGGSEAFF
TRBJ1-3,TRBD1,TRBV7-9,.,TGTGCCAGCAGCCTACCGGGACAGGGGTCTGGAAACACCATATATTTT,CASSLPGQGSGNTIYF
TRBJ2-7,TRBD1,TRBV5-1,once,TGCGCCAGCAGCTTGGGGCCAACAGGGGACACCACCTACGAGCAGTACTTC,CASSLGPTGDTTYEQYF
TRBJ2-2,.,TRBV5-1,.,TGCGCCAGCAGCACCGGACTAACCGGGGAGCTGTTTTTT,CASSTGLTGELFF
TRBJ2-7,.,TRBV28,.,TGTGCCAGCAGTTCCCTGCGCCTAGCGAGCGAGGAGCAGTACTTC,CASSSLRLASEEQYF
TRBJ1-2,TRBD1,TRBV2,.,TGTGCCAGCACCTACGGACAGGGGAATAACTATGGCTACACCTTC,CASTYGQGNNYGYTF
TRBJ1-2,.,TRBV4-3,.,TGCGCCAGCAGCTTGAGTCCTAACTATGGCTACACCTTC,CASSLSPNYGYTF
TRBJ1-4,.,TRBV18,.,TGTGCCAGCTCACTATCGACCGGGGCGGAAAAACTGTTTTTT,CASSLSTGAEKLFF
TRBJ1-5,.,TRBV5-6,.,TGTGCCAGCAGCCGCGGTCTAGGGAATCAGCCCCAGCATTTT,CASSRGLGNQPQHF
TRBJ1-1,.,TRBV5-4,.,TGTGCCAGCTCTTCGGGGTGGAAGAACACTGAAGCTTTCTTT,CASSSGWKNTEAFF
TRBJ1-2,TRBD1,TRBV7-2,.,TGTGCCAGCAGCTTACTCCCTACAGGGGGCGCTTATGGCTACACCTTC,CASSLLPTGGAYGYTF
TRBJ2-7,.,TRBV4-1,.,TGCGCCAGCAGCCAAGAGGGGGCTTTCTACGAGCAGTACTTC,CASSQEGAFYEQYF
TRBJ1-2,TRBD1,TRBV11-2,.,TGTGCCAGCAGCTTAGAGCAGGGGGCGACATGGTACTATGGCTACACCTTC,CASSLEQGATWYYGYTF
TRBJ2-2,TRBD2,TRBV7-2,.,TGTGCCAGCAGCGCGGGGGTCTCGAGGACCGGGGAGCTGTTTTTT,CASSAGVSRTGELFF
TRBJ2-7,TRBD2,TRBV9,once,TGTGCCAGCGGGGGTGGAGCGGGGTACTCCTACGAGCAGTACTTC,CASGGGAGYSYEQYF
TRBJ2-3,TRBD1,TRBV5-1,.,TGCGCCAGCAGCCGAAGTGGACAGGGAGATACGCAGTATTTT,CASSRSGQGDTQYF
TRBJ2-7,.,TRBV4-3,few,TGCGCCAGCAGCCAGGGCTTGGACAGAACCTACGAGCAGTACTTC,CASSQGLDRTYEQYF
TRBJ1-5,.,TRBV5-8,.,TGTGCCAGCAGCTTGGGTGGGGGTAGCCCCCTTAGCAATCAGCCCCAGCATTTT,CASSLGGGSPLSNQPQHF
TRBJ2-5,.,TRBV29-1,.,TGCAGCGTTGAGGCCATGGGGGAGACCCAGTACTTC,CSVEAMGETQYF
TRBJ1-1,.,TRBV19,.,TGTGCCAGTAGTATAGATCTCGGGGTCAACACTGAAGCTTTCTTT,CASSIDLGVNTEAFF
TRBJ2-3,TRBD2,TRBV30,.,TGTGCCTGGAGTGTAGGGAGCGGGGGGGGAGATACGCAGTATTTT,CAWSVGSGGGDTQYF
TRBJ1-6,TRBD1,TRBV2,.,TGTGCCAGCAGGAGGACAGGCCCGGATTCACCCCTCCACTTT,CASRRTGPDSPLHF
TRBJ1-1,.,TRBV4-3,once,TGCGCCAGCAGCCAGGGTTTCCGCACTGAAGCTTTCTTT,CASSQGFRTEAFF
TRBJ2-7,TRBD2,TRBV6-5,.,TGTGCCAGCAGTTATACTAGCGGGGTCTCCTACGAGCAGTACTTC,CASSYTSGVSYEQYF
TRBJ2-7,TRBD1,TRBV7-2,.,TGTGCCAGCAGCTTAGTACCAGGACAGGGTTCGTTGGGCTACGAGCAGTACTTC,CASSLVPGQGSLGYEQYF
TRBJ1-3,.,TRBV11-2,.,TGTGCCAGCAGCTTGGGAGGGGGTTCTGGAAACACCATATATTTT,CASSLGGGSGNTIYF
TRBJ2-7,.,TRBV6-5,.,TGTGCCAGCAGCCTACGGGGTGGCGAGCAGTACTTC,CASSLRGGEQYF
TRBJ2-5,.,TRBV18,.,TGTGCCAGCTCACCACTATGGACCGGGCAAGAGACCCAGTACTTC,CASSPLWTGQETQYF
TRBJ2-5,.,TRBV5-6,.,TGTGCCAGCAGCTTAGACAGACAAGAGACCCAGTACTTC,CASSLDRQETQYF
TRBJ2-5,.,TRBV30,.,TGTGCCTGGAGTGTAACCCCGGAGGGTGAGACCCAGTACTTC,CAWSVTPEGETQYF
TRBJ1-1,.,TRBV14,once,TGTGCCAGCAGCCAAGACTGGGGGACTGAAGCTTTCTTT,CASSQDWGTEAFF
TRBJ2-5,.,TRBV6-5,once,TGTGCCAGCAGCCCCGGGGGCCAAGAGACCCAGTACTTC,CASSPGGQETQYF
TRBJ1-4,TRBD1,TRBV5-6,.,TGTGCCAGCAGCTTGGCCGGCAGGGGGCCAAATAATGAAAAACTGTTTTTT,CASSLAGRGPNNEKLFF
TRBJ1-4,.,TRBV19,.,TGTGCCAGTAGTATGGATCTGGACAGTAATCCCTCAACTAATGAAAAACTGTTTTTT,CASSMDLDSNPSTNEKLFF
TRBJ1-5,.,TRBV30,.,TGTGCCTGGAGTGTCTGGGGCCAGCCCCAGCATTTT,CAWSVWGQPQHF
TRBJ1-2,TRBD1,TRBV11-2,once,TGTGCCAGCAGCGTAGGACAGGGGGCGACGGACTATGGCTACACCTTC,CASSVGQGATDYGYTF